The 7 T cell receptor beta chains given below trace back to one sample, sequenced in a study of blood T cell repertoires in COVID-19. Some clones are missing from TCRdb's copy, which holds only in-frame ones; the method was immunoSEQ multiplex PCR. The sample includes 90,000 or so clones, roughly 90% of them seen just once. The sequencing sample was made of peripheral blood. The receptors were gathered from a man aged 55 to 69 with COVID-19, enrolled during active disease.

The genes are TRBV5-1 and TRBJ1-6; D possibly corresponds to TRBD1 (6 bases). Germline CDR1 and CDR2: SGHRS and YFSETQ. CDR3 size: 16 residues. V was pared by 0 bases and J by 4 bases, with 11 bases between. The CDR3 loop is CASSLDGQPYNSPLHF. The CDR3, as DNA: TGCGCCAGCAGCTTGGATGGACAGCCATATAATTCACCCCTCCACTTT.

The chain carries TRBV19 and TRBJ1-2; the D gene is possibly TRBD1 (5 bases). The CDR3 sequence is 13 residues long. V lost 8 bases to trimming and J lost 7 bases, with 17 bases between them. The germline gives CDR1 LNHDA, CDR2 SQIVND (reference sequence). CDR3 coding DNA: TGTGCCAGTTGGGGGGATGACAGCGCTGGCTACACCTTC. Translating gives CASWGDDSAGYTF.

The chain recombines TRBV3-1 (or the pseudogene TRBV3-2) with TRBJ2-7; the match to TRBD2 covers 12 bases. J was trimmed by 2 bases and V by 5 bases; bases with no gene match: 10. From germline, CDR1 is LGHDT and CDR2 YNNKEL (reference sequence). The CDR3 is made up of 17 amino acids. The CDR3: CASSKGLAGSIPYEQYF. For the CDR3, the DNA is TGTGCCAGCAGCAAGGGACTAGCGGGCTCCATACCCTACGAGCAGTACTTC.

The chain couples TRBV11-1 to TRBJ2-1; unclear D gene. The V and J ends lost 4 bases and 4 bases respectively, with 14 bases between them. The CDR3 contains 15 residues. The germline CDR1 and CDR2 sequences are SGHAT and FQDESV (reference sequence). The CDR3 loop is CASSSTPDLYNEQFF. CDR3 sequence (DNA): TGTGCCAGCAGCTCGACCCCAGACTTGTACAATGAGCAGTTCTTC.

This clone was found a few times. The chain recombines TRBV5-4 with TRBJ2-7; the D gene is possibly TRBD1 (6 bases). Germline V lookup: CDR1 SGHNT, CDR2 YYREEE (reference sequence). With 6 bases removed from V and 2 bases from J, the gap between germline ends came to 18 bases. The CDR3 has 15 amino acids. The CDR3 sequence is CASTSSRDKTYEQYF. The CDR3 DNA follows: TGTGCCAGCACCTCCAGTCGGGACAAGACCTACGAGCAGTACTTC.

J is TRBJ1-2 and V is TRBV5-1; 9 bases map to TRBD1. CDR1 and CDR2 from the germline V gene are SGHRS and YFSETQ. The CDR3 contains 17 residues. J was trimmed by 5 bases and V by 0 bases; bases with no gene match: 11. The CDR3, as DNA: TGCGCCAGCAGCTTGGCAGCGATGACAGGGGGAGATTATGGCTACACCTTC. Its translation is CASSLAAMTGGDYGYTF. The variable domain in full, with the rest retrieved from reference TRBV5-1 and TRBJ1-2, is KAGVTQTPRYLIKTRGQQVTLSCSPISGHRSVSWYQQTPGQGLQFLFEYFSETQRNKGNFPGRFSGRQFSNSRSEMNVSTLELGDSALYLCASSLAAMTGGDYGYTFGSGTRLTVV.

In its sample, this clone was seen a few times. This rearrangement joins TRBV5-1 to TRBJ1-6; maybe TRBD1 (6 bases). The CDR3 has 15 amino acids. Germline CDR1 is SGHRS and CDR2 is YFSETQ. V lost 2 bases to trimming and J lost 10 bases, with 16 bases between them. CDR3 region: CASSFGGAIPSPLHF. DNA of the CDR3: TGCGCCAGCAGCTTTGGGGGCGCGATCCCATCACCCCTCCACTTT.